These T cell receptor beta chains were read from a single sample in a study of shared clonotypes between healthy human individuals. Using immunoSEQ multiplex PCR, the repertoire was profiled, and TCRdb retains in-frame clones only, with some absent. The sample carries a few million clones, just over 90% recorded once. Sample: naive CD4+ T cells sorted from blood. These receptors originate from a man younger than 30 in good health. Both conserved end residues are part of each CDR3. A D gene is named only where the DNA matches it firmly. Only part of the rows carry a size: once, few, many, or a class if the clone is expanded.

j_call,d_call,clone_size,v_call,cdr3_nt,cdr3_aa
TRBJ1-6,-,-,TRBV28,TGTGCCAGCAGTTTGGGGGGCAGTTATAATTCACCCCTCCACTTT,CASSLGGSYNSPLHF
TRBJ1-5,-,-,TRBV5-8,TGTGCCAGCAGCTTCAGTAGTTCTAGCAATCAGCCCCAGCATTTT,CASSFSSSSNQPQHF
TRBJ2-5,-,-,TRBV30,TGTGCCTGGAGTGTACCATGGGAGACCCAGTACTTC,CAWSVPWETQYF
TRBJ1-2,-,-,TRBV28,TGTGCCAGCAGTTCTGGATTTTTCGGCTACACCTTC,CASSSGFFGYTF
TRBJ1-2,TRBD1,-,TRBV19,TGTGCCAGTAGTAACGGACAGGGTGGAGGCCTGGAGGCTTTTCGAAACTATGGCTACACCTTC,CASSNGQGGGLEAFRNYGYTF
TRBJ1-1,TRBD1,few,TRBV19,TGTGCCAGTAGTACAACAGGGGCTGGAGTGAACACTGAAGCTTTCTTT,CASSTTGAGVNTEAFF
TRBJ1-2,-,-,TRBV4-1,TGCGCCAGCAGCCGTCTCATTATCGGGGGGGCGGATGGCTACACCTTC,CASSRLIIGGADGYTF
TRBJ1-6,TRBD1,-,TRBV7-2,TGTGCCAGCAGCCCAAGGGGGCCGGGTAATTCACCCCTCCACTTT,CASSPRGPGNSPLHF
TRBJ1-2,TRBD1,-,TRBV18,TGTGCCAGCTCGCCAGGACAGGGTCACTATGGCTACACCTTC,CASSPGQGHYGYTF
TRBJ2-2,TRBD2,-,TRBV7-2,TGTGCCAGCAGCTTATCGTGGGCTAGCGGGAGTAGTACCGGGGAGCTGTTTTTT,CASSLSWASGSSTGELFF
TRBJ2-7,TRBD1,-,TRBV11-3,TGTGCCAGCAGCTTAGAGACAGGGCCCCTGGGGGAGCAGTACTTC,CASSLETGPLGEQYF
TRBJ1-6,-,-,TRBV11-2,TGTGCCAGCAGCTTCTCGAGTCCCGTTTCCAATTCACCCCTCCACTTT,CASSFSSPVSNSPLHF
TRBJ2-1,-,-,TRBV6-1,TGTGCCAGCAGTGAACGGAATGAGCAGTTCTTC,CASSERNEQFF
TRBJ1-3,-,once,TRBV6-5,TGTGCCAGCAGTTACACGGGGACAAGAAACACCATATATTTT,CASSYTGTRNTIYF
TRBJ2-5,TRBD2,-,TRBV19,TGTGCCAGTAATCAGGGGCTAGCGGGAGGAGGGTACCAAGAGACCCAGTACTTC,CASNQGLAGGGYQETQYF
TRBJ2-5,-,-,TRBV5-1,TGCGCCAGCAGCTCCCTGGACAGCCAAGAGACCCAGTACTTC,CASSSLDSQETQYF
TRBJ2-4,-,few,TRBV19,TGTGCCAGTAGTTCAGGGGACATTTACATTCAGTACTTC,CASSSGDIYIQYF
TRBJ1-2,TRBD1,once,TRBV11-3,TGTGCCAGCAGCCCGGACAGGGGGCGCGCCGGTGGGGGCTACACCTTC,CASSPDRGRAGGGYTF
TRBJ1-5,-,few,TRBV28,TGTGCCAGCAGTTCAGGACAGCTATCAGCTGTTCAGCCCCAGCATTTT,CASSSGQLSAVQPQHF
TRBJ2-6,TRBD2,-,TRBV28,TGTGCCAGCAGTGGACTAGCGAAAGTCTCTGGGGCCAACGTCCTGACTTTC,CASSGLAKVSGANVLTF